The TCR beta chain under discussion was sequenced for a study of immune cell composition in non-small cell lung cancer. Overall study context: Tumours were mainly lung adenocarcinoma or squamous cell carcinoma.

The study, taken as a whole, reports: Clones >0.5% enriched in tumour were rarer in adenocarcinoma (around 35%) than squamous (about 80%). Shared sequences between tumour-reactive and dominant in vivo clones were not proven.

Normal lung sampling was at least 3 cm from the tumour, as distant as possible. Template was genomic DNA from frozen, unsorted single-cell suspensions. As to this clone: Its antigen is undetermined.

Here immunoSEQ multiplex PCR was the method, and the copy in TCRdb shows in-frame clones only, minus some. Among 3,000 to 3,500 clones listed, more than 65% were seen once. This receptor was obtained from a human donor with non-small cell lung cancer. Specimen: non-adjacent lung tissue.

CDR3: CASSLAILAGGTDTQYF. The CDR3 DNA is TGCGCCAGCAGCTTGGCGATTCTAGCGGGAGGCACAGATACGCAGTATTTT. The gene calls are TRBV5-1 and TRBJ2-3; 10 nucleotides agree with TRBD2. The CDR3 extends over 17 amino acids. The germline V gene has CDR1 SGHRS and CDR2 YFSETQ. The V gene end was trimmed by 0 bases and the J gene end by 1 base; junction bases not matched to a gene: 5.